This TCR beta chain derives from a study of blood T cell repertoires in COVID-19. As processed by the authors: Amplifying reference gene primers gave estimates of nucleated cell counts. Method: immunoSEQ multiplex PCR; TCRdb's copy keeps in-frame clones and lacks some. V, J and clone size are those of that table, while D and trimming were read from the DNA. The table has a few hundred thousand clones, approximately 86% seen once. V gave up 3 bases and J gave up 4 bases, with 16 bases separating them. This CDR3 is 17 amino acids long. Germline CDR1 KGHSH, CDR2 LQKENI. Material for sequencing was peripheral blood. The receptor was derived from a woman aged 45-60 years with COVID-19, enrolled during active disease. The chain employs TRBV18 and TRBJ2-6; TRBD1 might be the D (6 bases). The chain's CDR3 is CASSPISQGSGANVLTF. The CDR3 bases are TGTGCCAGCTCACCGATTTCTCAGGGGTCCGGGGCCAACGTCCTGACTTTC.